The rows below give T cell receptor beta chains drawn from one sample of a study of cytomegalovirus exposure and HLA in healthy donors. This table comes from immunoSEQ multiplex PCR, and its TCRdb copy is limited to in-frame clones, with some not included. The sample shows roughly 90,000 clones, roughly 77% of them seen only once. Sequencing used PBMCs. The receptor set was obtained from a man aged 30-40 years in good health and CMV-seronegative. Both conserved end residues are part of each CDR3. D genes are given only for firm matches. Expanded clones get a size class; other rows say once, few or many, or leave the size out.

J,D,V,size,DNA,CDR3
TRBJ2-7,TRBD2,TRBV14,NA,TGTGCCAGCAGCCAAGTGCATCTAGCGGGAGGAGCGTACTTC,CASSQVHLAGGAYF
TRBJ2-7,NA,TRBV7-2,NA,TGTGCCAGCAGCTTAGTCCCGGGGACCTACGAGCAGTACTTC,CASSLVPGTYEQYF
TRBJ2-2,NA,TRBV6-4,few,TGTGCCAGCAGTGATGGCGGCGACGGCACCGGGGAGCTGTTTTTT,CASSDGGDGTGELFF
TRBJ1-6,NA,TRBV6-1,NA,TGTGCCAGTGAACTCTCCTATAATTCACCCCTCCACTTT,CASELSYNSPLHF
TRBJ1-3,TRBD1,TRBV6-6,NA,TGTGCCAGCAAAGACAGGGCTGGAAACACCATATATTTT,CASKDRAGNTIYF
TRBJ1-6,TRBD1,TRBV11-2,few,TGTGCCAGCAGCCGATCGACAGGGGTCCGAATTTCACCCCTCCACTTT,CASSRSTGVRISPLHF
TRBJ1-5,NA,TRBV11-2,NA,TGTGCCAGCAGCTTAGATAGAGGAGGGGCTCAGCCCCAGCATTTT,CASSLDRGGAQPQHF
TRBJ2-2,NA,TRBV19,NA,TGTGCCAGTACCCTAAGGAGGTTAGCCGGGGAGCTGTTTTTT,CASTLRRLAGELFF
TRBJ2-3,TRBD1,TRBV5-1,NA,TGCGCCAGCAGCCTCTCCTGGACAGGGGTTTCCCCAGATACGCAGTATTTT,CASSLSWTGVSPDTQYF
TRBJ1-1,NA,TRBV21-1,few,TGTGCCAGCAGTAACCCCGGAGGCCAGGCGATGGACACTGAAGCTTTCTTT,CASSNPGGQAMDTEAFF
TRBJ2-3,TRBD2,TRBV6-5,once,TGTGCCAGCAGCACTCGGACTAGCGGACCCTCTACGCAGTATTTT,CASSTRTSGPSTQYF
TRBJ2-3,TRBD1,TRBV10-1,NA,TGCGCCAGCAGACCCGGGACAGGGTTTGCAGATACGCAGTATTTT,CASRPGTGFADTQYF
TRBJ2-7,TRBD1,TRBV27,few,TGTGCCAGCAGTTTATCGGGACAGTCCTACGAGCAGTACTTC,CASSLSGQSYEQYF
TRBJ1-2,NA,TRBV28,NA,TGTGCCAGCAGCCTACAGGGCCCACCAGGCTATGGCTACACCTTC,CASSLQGPPGYGYTF
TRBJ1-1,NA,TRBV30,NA,TGTGCCTGGAGCCCCGGGAGGACGCTGGGCACTGAAGCTTTCTTT,CAWSPGRTLGTEAFF
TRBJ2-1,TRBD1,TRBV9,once,TGTGCCAGCAGCGTAGTGGGACAGGGGAGTCGTGAGCAGTTCTTC,CASSVVGQGSREQFF
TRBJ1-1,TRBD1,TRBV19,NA,TGTGCCAGTAGTATTCGACAGGGGGCTGAAGCTTTCTTT,CASSIRQGAEAFF
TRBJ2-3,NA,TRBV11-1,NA,TGTGCCAGCAGCCGACGAAACGCGGTCGATACGCAGTATTTT,CASSRRNAVDTQYF
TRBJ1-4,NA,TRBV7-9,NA,TGTGCCAGCAGCTTAGCACAGAGAAAACTGTTTTTT,CASSLAQRKLFF
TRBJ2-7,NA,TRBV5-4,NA,TGTGCCAGCCGTAAAGAGTCGAACCCCAACGAGCAGTACTTC,CASRKESNPNEQYF
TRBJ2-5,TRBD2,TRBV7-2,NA,TGTGCCAGCAGCTTAGGAGCGGGGGGGCCGGAGACCCAGTACTTC,CASSLGAGGPETQYF
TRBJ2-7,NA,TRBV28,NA,TGTGCCAGCACACGCGGGGGCGATTTCTACGAGCAGTACTTC,CASTRGGDFYEQYF
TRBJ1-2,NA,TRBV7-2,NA,TGTGCCAGCAGCTTCGACAGAGTTGGGGGCTACACCTTC,CASSFDRVGGYTF
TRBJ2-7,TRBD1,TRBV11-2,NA,TGTGCCAGCAGTTTTAACCGGGACAGCTCCTACGAGCAGTACTTC,CASSFNRDSSYEQYF
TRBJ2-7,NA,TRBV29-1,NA,TGCAGCGGGGGAGAGGGATACTCCTACGAGCAGTACTTC,CSGGEGYSYEQYF
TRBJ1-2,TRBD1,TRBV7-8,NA,TGTGCCAGCAGCTTAGGACAGGGCGTCTATGGCTACACCTTC,CASSLGQGVYGYTF
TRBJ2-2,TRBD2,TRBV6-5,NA,TGTGCCAGCAGTAGACTAGCGGGAGATTTCGGGGAGCTGTTTTTT,CASSRLAGDFGELFF
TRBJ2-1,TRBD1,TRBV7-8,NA,TGTGCCAGCAGCCCAAAGGACAGGGCCGCCGGAGTTCACAATGAGCAGTTCTTC,CASSPKDRAAGVHNEQFF
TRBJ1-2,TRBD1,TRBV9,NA,TGTGCCAGCAGCGTGTTTGGGACAGATTATGGCTACACCTTC,CASSVFGTDYGYTF